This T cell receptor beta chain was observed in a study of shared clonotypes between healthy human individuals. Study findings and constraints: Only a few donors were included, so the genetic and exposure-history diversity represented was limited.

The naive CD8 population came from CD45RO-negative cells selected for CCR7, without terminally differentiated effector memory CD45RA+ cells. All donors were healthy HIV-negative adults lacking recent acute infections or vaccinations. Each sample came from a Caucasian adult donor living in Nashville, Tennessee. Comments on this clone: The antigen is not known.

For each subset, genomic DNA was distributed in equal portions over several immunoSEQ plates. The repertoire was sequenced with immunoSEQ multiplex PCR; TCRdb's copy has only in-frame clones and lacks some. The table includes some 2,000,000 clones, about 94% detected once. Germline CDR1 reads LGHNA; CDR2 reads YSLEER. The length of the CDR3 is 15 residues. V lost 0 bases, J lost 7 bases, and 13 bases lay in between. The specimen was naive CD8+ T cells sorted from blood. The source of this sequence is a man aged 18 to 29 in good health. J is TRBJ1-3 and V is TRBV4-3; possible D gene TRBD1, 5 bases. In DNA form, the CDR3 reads TGCGCCAGCAGCCAAGATAGGACACAAGGGAACACCATATATTTT. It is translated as CASSQDRTQGNTIYF.